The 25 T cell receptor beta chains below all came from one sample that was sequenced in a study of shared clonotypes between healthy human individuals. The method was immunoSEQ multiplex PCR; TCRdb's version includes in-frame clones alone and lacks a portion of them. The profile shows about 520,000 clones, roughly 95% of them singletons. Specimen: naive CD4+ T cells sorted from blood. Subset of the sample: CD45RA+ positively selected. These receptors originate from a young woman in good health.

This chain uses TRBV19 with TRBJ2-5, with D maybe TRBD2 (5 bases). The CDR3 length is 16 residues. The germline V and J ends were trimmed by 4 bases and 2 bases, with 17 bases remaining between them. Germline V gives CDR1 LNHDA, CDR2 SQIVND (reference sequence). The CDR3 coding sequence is TGTGCCAGTAGTAGCCAGAGCGGTTACCCTCAAGAGACCCAGTACTTC. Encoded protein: CASSSQSGYPQETQYF.

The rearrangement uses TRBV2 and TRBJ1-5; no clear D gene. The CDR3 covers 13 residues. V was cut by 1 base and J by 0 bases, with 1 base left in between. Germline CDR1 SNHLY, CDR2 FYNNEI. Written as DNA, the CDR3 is TGTGCCAGCAGTGAAGTTAGCAATCAGCCCCAGCATTTT. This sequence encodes CASSEVSNQPQHF.

This CDR3 is CASSSTGGLNYGYTF. The CDR3 region has the DNA TGTGCCAGTAGTTCAACAGGGGGACTAAACTATGGCTACACCTTC. The V and J genes are TRBV19 and TRBJ1-2; 8 bases agree with TRBD1. The CDR3 has 15 residues. Germline V lookup: CDR1 LNHDA, CDR2 SQIVND (reference sequence). With 5 bases clipped from V and 2 bases from J, the junction kept 7 bases outside the gene matches. Full variable domain (rest looked up from reference TRBV19 and TRBJ1-2): DGGITQSPKYLFRKEGQNVTLSCEQNLNHDAMYWYRQDPGQGLRLIYYSQIVNDFQKGDIAEGYSVSREKKESFPLTVTSAQKNPTAFYLCASSSTGGLNYGYTFGSGTRLTVV.

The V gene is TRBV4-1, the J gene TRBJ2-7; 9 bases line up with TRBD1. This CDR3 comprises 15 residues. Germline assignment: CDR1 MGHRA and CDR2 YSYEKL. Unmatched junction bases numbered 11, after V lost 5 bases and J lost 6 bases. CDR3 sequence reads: CASSASGTGPLEQYF. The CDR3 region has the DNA TGCGCCAGCAGCGCTTCCGGGACAGGGCCCCTCGAGCAGTACTTC.

CDR3 DNA sequence: TGTGCCAGTAGTATAGCAACAGGGGAGCCCCAGCATTTT. This codes for CASSIATGEPQHF. The V and J genes are TRBV19 and TRBJ1-5, with TRBD1 identical over 7 bases. Germline loops: CDR1 LNHDA, CDR2 SQIVND (reference sequence). This CDR3 has 13 residues. V shed 1 base and J 8 bases; nucleotides not matched to a gene: 2.

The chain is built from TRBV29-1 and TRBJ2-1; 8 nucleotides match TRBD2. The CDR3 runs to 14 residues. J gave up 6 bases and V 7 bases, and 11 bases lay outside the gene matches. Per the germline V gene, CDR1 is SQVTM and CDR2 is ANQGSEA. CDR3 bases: TGCAGCGCCCATAGGAGACTAGCGAGCAATGAGCAGTTCTTC. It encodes CSAHRRLASNEQFF.

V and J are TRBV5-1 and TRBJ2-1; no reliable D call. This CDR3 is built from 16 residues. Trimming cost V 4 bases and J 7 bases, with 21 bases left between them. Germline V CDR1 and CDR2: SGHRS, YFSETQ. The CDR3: CASSGRPGFNGNEQFF. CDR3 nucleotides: TGCGCCAGCAGCGGACGACCCGGGTTCAACGGTAATGAGCAGTTCTTC. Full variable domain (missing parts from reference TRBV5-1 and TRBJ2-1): KAGVTQTPRYLIKTRGQQVTLSCSPISGHRSVSWYQQTPGQGLQFLFEYFSETQRNKGNFPGRFSGRQFSNSRSEMNVSTLELGDSALYLCASSGRPGFNGNEQFFGPGTRLTVL.

CDR3 residues: CASSIRASSYEQYF. CDR3 nucleotides: TGTGCCAGTAGTATTCGGGCCAGCTCCTACGAGCAGTACTTC. J is TRBJ2-5 and V is TRBV19; no clear D. The J call may be in error: the DNA end matches TRBJ2-7 better. This CDR3 has 14 amino acids. Germline CDR1 and CDR2: LNHDA and SQIVND (reference sequence).

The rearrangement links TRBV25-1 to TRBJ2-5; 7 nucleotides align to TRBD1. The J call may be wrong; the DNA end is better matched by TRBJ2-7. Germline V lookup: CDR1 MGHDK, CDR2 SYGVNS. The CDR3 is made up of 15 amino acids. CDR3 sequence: CASSEFPQGAYEQYF. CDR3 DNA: TGTGCCAGCAGTGAATTTCCCCAGGGGGCCTACGAGCAGTACTTC.

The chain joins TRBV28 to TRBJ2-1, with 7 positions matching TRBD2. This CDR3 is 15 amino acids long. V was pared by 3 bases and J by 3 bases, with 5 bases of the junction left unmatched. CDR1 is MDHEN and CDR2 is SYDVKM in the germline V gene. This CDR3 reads CASSLDLAVYNEQFF. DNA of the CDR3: TGTGCCAGCAGTTTGGATCTAGCGGTCTACAATGAGCAGTTCTTC.

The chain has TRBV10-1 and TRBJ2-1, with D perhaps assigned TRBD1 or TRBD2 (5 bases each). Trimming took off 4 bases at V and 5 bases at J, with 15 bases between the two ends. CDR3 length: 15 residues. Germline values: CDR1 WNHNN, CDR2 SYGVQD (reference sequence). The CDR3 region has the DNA TGCGCCAGCAGTGTGGGGGACGTGGGACACAATGAGCAGTTCTTC. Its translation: CASSVGDVGHNEQFF.

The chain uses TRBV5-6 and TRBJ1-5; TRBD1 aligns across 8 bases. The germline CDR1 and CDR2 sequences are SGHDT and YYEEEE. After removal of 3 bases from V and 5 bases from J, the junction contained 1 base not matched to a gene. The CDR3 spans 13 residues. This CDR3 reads CASSSDRDQPQHF. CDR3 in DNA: TGTGCCAGCAGCTCGGACAGGGATCAGCCCCAGCATTTT.

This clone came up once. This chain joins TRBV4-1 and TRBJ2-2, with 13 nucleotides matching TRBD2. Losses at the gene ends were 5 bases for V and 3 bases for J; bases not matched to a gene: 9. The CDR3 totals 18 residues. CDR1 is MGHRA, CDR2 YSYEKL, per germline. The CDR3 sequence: CASSFRTSGSSDTGELFF. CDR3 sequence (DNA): TGCGCCAGCAGCTTCCGGACTAGCGGGAGCTCGGACACCGGGGAGCTGTTTTTT.

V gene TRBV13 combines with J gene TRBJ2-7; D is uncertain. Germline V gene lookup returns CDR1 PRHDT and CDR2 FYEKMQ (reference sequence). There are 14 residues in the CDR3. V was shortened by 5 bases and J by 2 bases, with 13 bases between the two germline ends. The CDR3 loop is CASSPRSGPYEQYF. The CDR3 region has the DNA TGTGCCAGCAGCCCCCGAAGTGGTCCCTACGAGCAGTACTTC.

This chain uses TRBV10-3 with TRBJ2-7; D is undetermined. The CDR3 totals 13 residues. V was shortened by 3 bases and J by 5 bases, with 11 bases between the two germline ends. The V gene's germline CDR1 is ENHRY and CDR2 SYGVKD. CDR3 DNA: TGTGCCATCAGTGATCGTAACAGCAACGAGCAGTACTTC. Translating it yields CAISDRNSNEQYF.

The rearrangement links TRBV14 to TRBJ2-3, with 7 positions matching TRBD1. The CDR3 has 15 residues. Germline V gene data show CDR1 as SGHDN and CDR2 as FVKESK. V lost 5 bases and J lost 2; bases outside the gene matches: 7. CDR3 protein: CASSSHQGVTDTQYF. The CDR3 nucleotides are TGTGCCAGCAGCTCCCACCAGGGGGTCACAGATACGCAGTATTTT.

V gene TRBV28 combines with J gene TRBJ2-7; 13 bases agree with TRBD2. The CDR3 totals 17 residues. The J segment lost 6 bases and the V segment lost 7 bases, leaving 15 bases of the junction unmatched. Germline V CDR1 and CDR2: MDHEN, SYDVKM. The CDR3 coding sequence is TGTGCCAGCACCTTATCGCCGGGACTAGCGGGACACGGCGAGCAGTACTTC. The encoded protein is CASTLSPGLAGHGEQYF.

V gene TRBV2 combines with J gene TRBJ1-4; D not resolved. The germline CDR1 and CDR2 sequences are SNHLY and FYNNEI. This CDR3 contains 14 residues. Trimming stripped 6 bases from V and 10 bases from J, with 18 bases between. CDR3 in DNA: TGTGCCAGCAGAACCCAGGTGACCTCTGGAAAACTGTTTTTT. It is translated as CASRTQVTSGKLFF. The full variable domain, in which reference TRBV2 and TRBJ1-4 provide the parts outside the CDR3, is EPEVTQTPSHQVTQMGQEVILRCVPISNHLYFYWYRQILGQKVEFLVSFYNNEISEKSEIFDDQFSVERPDGSNFTLKIRSTKLEDSAMYFCASRTQVTSGKLFFGSGTQLSVL.

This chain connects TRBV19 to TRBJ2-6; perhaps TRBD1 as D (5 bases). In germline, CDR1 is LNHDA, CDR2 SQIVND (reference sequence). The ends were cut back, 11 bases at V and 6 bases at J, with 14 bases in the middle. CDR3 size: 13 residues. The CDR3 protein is CAARSGAANVLTF. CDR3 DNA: TGTGCCGCCAGGTCTGGGGCGGCCAACGTCCTGACTTTC.

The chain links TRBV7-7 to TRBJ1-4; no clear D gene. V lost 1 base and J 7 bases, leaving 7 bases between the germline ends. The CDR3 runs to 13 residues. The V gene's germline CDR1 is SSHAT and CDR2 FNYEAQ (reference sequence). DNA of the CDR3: TGTGCCAGCAGCTTAGATTGGGGTGAAAAACTGTTTTTT. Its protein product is CASSLDWGEKLFF.

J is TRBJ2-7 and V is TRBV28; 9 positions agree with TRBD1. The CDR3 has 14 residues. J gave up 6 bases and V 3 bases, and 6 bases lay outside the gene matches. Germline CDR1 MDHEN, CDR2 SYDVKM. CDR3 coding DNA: TGTGCCAGCAGTTTGTTTACAGGGGGCTCCGAGCAGTACTTC. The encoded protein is CASSLFTGGSEQYF. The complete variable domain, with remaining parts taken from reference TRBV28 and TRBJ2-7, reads DVKVTQSSRYLVKRTGEKVFLECVQDMDHENMFWYRQDPGLGLRLIYFSYDVKMKEKGDIPEGYSVSREKKERFSLILESASTNQTSMYLCASSLFTGGSEQYFGPGTRLTVT.

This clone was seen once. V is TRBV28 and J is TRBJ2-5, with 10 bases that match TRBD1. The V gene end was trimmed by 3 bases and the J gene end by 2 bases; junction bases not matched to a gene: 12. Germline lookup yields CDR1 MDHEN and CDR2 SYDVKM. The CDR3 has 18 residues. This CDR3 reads CASSLDRGSGVRQETQYF. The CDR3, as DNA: TGTGCCAGCAGTTTGGACAGGGGGTCCGGCGTAAGGCAAGAGACCCAGTACTTC.

CDR3 coding DNA: TGTGCCAGCAGCGTTCCCTTAAAACTTAGCGGGAGCTCCTACAATGAGCAGTTCTTC. Encoded protein: CASSVPLKLSGSSYNEQFF. The rearrangement uses TRBV2 and TRBJ2-1; 9 nucleotides line up with TRBD2. This CDR3 region has 19 residues. From germline, CDR1 is SNHLY and CDR2 FYNNEI. With V trimmed by 6 bases and J by 0 bases, 15 bases remained unmatched.

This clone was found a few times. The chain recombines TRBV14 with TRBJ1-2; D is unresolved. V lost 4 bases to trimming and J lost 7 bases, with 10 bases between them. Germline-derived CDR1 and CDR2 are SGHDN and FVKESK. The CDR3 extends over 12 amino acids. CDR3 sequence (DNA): TGTGCCAGCAGCCGCGGTTATCTTGGCTACACCTTC. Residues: CASSRGYLGYTF. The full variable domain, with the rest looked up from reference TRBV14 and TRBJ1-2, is EAGVTQFPSHSVIEKGQTVTLRCDPISGHDNLYWYRRVMGKEIKFLLHFVKESKQDESGMPNNRFLAERTGGTYSTLKVQPAELEDSGVYFCASSRGYLGYTFGSGTRLTVV.

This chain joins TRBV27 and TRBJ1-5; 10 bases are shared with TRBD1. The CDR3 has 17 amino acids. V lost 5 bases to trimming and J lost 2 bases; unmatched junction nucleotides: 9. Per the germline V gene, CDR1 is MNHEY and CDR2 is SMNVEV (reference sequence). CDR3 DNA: TGTGCCAGCAGTCCCGGGGACAGGGGTATTGGCAATCAGCCCCAGCATTTT. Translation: CASSPGDRGIGNQPQHF.